Presented here are 4 T cell receptor beta chains from one specimen sequenced in a study of T-cell reconstitution after alpha-beta-depleted transplantation in children. Unique molecular identifiers tagged the TCRbeta library. TCRdb re-analysed the PCR reads in MiXCR, keeping a single row per CDR3 protein. The sample has about 200,000 distinct CDR3 sequences; roughly 7.1% are singletons. The sequences come from PBMCs, collected before TCRalphabeta/CD19-depleted stem cell transplant. The receptors were gathered from a boy aged 2 to 10 with acute lymphoblastic leukemia, due to receive a stem cell transplant.

Many counts were recorded for this clonotype. The V call is TRBV11-2, the J call TRBJ2-5; no reliable D call. The germline gives CDR1 SGHAT, CDR2 FQNNGV. V was clipped by 5 bases and J by 2 bases, with 12 bases between them. This CDR3 comprises 14 residues. CDR3 amino acids: CASSMRGSQETQYF. In DNA form, the CDR3 reads TGTGCCAGCAGCATGAGAGGATCTCAAGAGACCCAGTACTTC.

There are many counts of this clonotype. The chain recombines TRBV28 with TRBJ2-7; D might be TRBD1 (6 bases). CDR1 and CDR2 from the germline V gene are MDHEN and SYDVKM. Deletions cut 2 bases from V and 4 bases from J, with 9 bases between. The CDR3 sequence is 13 residues long. CDR3 sequence reads: CASSLRQGYEQYF. CDR3 DNA: TGTGCCAGCAGTTTAAGGCAGGGGTACGAGCAGTACTTC.

This clonotype was seen many times. This chain links TRBV5-1 with TRBJ2-1, with D maybe TRBD2 (5 bases). V gave up 4 bases and J gave up 5 bases, with 13 bases separating them. CDR3 size: 14 residues. Germline V lookup: CDR1 SGHRS, CDR2 YFSETQ. Written as DNA, the CDR3 is TGCGCCAGCAGCCCACCCACCGGGGACAATGAGCAGTTCTTC. This codes for CASSPPTGDNEQFF.

This clonotype was found many times. The chain couples TRBV15 to TRBJ1-1; D is ambiguous. Germline loops: CDR1 LNHNV, CDR2 YYDKDF (reference sequence). The CDR3 has 15 residues. The ends were cut back, 0 bases at V and 0 bases at J, with 8 bases in the middle. The chain's CDR3 is CATSRERIMNTEAFF. CDR3 nucleotide sequence: TGTGCCACCAGCAGAGAAAGGATTATGAACACTGAAGCTTTCTTT.